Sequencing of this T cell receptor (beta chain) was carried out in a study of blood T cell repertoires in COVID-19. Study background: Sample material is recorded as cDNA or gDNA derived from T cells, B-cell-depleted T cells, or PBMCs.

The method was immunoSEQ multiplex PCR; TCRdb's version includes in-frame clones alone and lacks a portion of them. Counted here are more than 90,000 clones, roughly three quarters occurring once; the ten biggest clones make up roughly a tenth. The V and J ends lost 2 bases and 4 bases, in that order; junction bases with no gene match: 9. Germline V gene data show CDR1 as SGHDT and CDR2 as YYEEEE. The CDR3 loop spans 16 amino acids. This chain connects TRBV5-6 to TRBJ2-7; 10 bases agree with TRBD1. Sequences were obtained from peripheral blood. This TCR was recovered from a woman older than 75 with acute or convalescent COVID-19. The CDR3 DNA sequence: TGTGCCAGCAGCTTATTTTATTCGGGACAGGGGTACGAGCAGTACTTC. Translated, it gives CASSLFYSGQGYEQYF.